The 26 T cell receptor beta chains below come from one sample, sequenced in a study of prognosis after radiotherapy for stage I lung cancer (dated by TCRdb to the early 2020s). The sequencer listed for this sample is Illumina HiSeq 3000. Two rounds of multiplex PCR on genomic DNA were used to amplify the TCR beta CDR3 region. In the first PCR round, primers specific to each TRBV and TRBJ gene were used, and the primer sequences were filed in Chinese patent CN105087789A. TCRdb reran the public reads through fastp at Q25 and MiXCR, keeping productive beta chains. CDR3 protein sequences are deduplicated, and each keeps its most common genes and DNA. The sample table contains almost 40,000 distinct CDR3 sequences; only one count was recorded for less than 25% of them. The ten largest account for 20% to 30% of the sample. The specimen comprised PBMCs, sampled before or after stereotactic body radiation therapy (not recorded which). All receptors derive from a donor at least 50 years old with non-small cell lung cancer.

This clonotype was seen repeatedly, ten times or more. The CDR3 loop is CSARVAGVPQETQYF. In DNA, the CDR3 is TGCAGTGCTAGAGTAGCGGGAGTCCCCCAAGAGACCCAGTACTTC. This rearrangement joins TRBV20-1 to TRBJ2-5; the match to TRBD2 covers 9 bases. This CDR3 has 15 residues. Germline CDR1 DFQATT, CDR2 SNEGSKA (reference sequence). Trimming at V came to 1 base and at J to 1 base, leaving 4 bases not matched to a gene.

Many counts were recorded for this clonotype. The chain links TRBV7-2 to TRBJ2-5; TRBD1 might be the D (5 bases). The CDR3 length is 14 residues. The V gene's germline CDR1 is SGHTA and CDR2 FQGNSA. Deletions cut 6 bases from V and 2 bases from J, with 13 bases between. CDR3 nucleotides: TGTGCCAGCAGTCAACAGGTCTCTCAAGAGACCCAGTACTTC. Translation: CASSQQVSQETQYF.

This clonotype was detected many times. The chain combines TRBV9 with TRBJ2-7; tentatively, D is TRBD1 (6 bases). V was shortened by 3 bases and J by 6 bases, with 16 bases between the two germline ends. The CDR3 spans 14 residues. The germline V gene encodes CDR1 SGDLS and CDR2 YYNGEE. CDR3 loop: CASSANPDRGEQYF. The CDR3, as DNA: TGTGCCAGCAGCGCGAACCCGGACAGAGGCGAGCAGTACTTC.

This clonotype was seen many times. The chain combines TRBV20-1 with TRBJ2-7; D is unclear. Germline values: CDR1 DFQATT, CDR2 SNEGSKA (reference sequence). V was pared by 0 bases and J by 3 bases, with 3 bases between. This CDR3 has 11 amino acids. The CDR3 protein is CSARDDYEQYF. CDR3 nucleotides: TGCAGTGCTAGAGATGACTACGAGCAGTACTTC.

At least ten counts were recorded for this clonotype. This chain links TRBV7-9 with TRBJ2-1; 8 nucleotides line up with TRBD2. The CDR3 is 13 residues long. Per germline, CDR1 SEHNR and CDR2 FQNEAQ (reference sequence). V shed 5 bases, J shed 8 bases, and the junction held 5 bases outside the gene matches. CDR3 nucleotide sequence: TGTGCCAGCAGCCCTTTTAGCGGGGATGAGCAGTTCTTC. It yields the protein CASSPFSGDEQFF.

This chain connects TRBV18 to TRBJ1-1; 7 nucleotides agree with TRBD1. The V gene end was trimmed by 3 bases and the J gene end by 1 base; junction bases not matched to a gene: 5. CDR3 length equals 15 residues. Germline V gene sequence: CDR1 KGHSH, CDR2 LQKENI. The CDR3 nucleotides read TGTGCCAGCTCACCGCTAGGGACAGCGAACACTGAAGCTTTCTTT. Translating gives CASSPLGTANTEAFF.

The chain couples TRBV9 to TRBJ2-7, with 7 bases that match TRBD2. Per germline, CDR1 SGDLS and CDR2 YYNGEE. The J segment lost 5 bases and the V segment lost 0 bases, leaving 11 bases of the junction unmatched. This CDR3 comprises 16 residues. CDR3: CASSVGEGPIPHEQYF. In DNA, the CDR3 is TGTGCCAGCAGCGTAGGGGAGGGACCCATACCCCACGAGCAGTACTTC.

This clonotype was seen repeatedly, ten times or more. V is TRBV4-1 and J is TRBJ1-3; no clear D gene. V dropped 2 bases and J dropped 4 bases, with 6 bases sitting between them. Germline loops: CDR1 MGHRA, CDR2 YSYEKL. The CDR3 covers 13 residues. CDR3 in DNA: TGCGCCAGCAGCCAAACCAGGGGAAACACCATATATTTT. Its translation is CASSQTRGNTIYF.

This clonotype occurred many times. The chain uses TRBV2 and TRBJ1-5, with D perhaps TRBD1 (5 bases). The CDR3 runs to 14 residues. Looked up from germline, CDR1 is SNHLY and CDR2 is FYNNEI. Trimming removed 4 bases at V and 5 bases at J, with 12 bases between. The CDR3 is CASSVGRTYQPQHF. CDR3 sequence (DNA): TGTGCCAGCAGTGTTGGCAGGACATATCAGCCCCAGCATTTT.

This clonotype came up many times. The chain employs TRBV15 and TRBJ2-1, with a tentative D call TRBD2 (6 bases). The CDR3 consists of 13 residues. V was cut by 0 bases and J by 12 bases, with 12 bases left in between. Germline V CDR1 and CDR2: LNHNV, YYDKDF (reference sequence). CDR3 sequence (DNA): TGTGCCACCAGCAGAGAACCGGGAGCTGGGCAGTTCTTC. Translated: CATSREPGAGQFF.

This clonotype turned up a few times. It is likely a read error: a sequence one base away is far more abundant. The chain recombines TRBV7-9 with TRBJ2-1, with D hard to call. The CDR3 runs 12 residues. Germline V gene lookup returns CDR1 SEHNR and CDR2 FQNEAQ (reference sequence). CDR3 nucleotides: TGTGCCAGCGCCTTCTACAACAATGAGCAGTCCTTC. Its translation is CASAFYNNEQSF.

This clonotype appeared many times. The rearrangement joins TRBV27 to TRBJ1-5; 12 positions agree with TRBD1. V was pared by 10 bases and J by 2 bases, with 9 bases of the junction left unmatched. This CDR3 region has 16 residues. CDR1 MNHEY and CDR2 SMNVEV come from the germline V gene (reference sequence). The CDR3 spells CATRDRGLFGNQPQHF. The CDR3 bases are TGTGCCACCAGGGACAGGGGGCTGTTTGGCAATCAGCCCCAGCATTTT.

The table lists this clonotype with many counts. The J gene is TRBJ2-1, the V gene TRBV6-1; no clear D. Trimming cost V 7 bases and J 6 bases, with 10 bases left between them. Germline assignment: CDR1 MNHNS and CDR2 SASEGT. CDR3 size: 12 residues. In DNA form, the CDR3 reads TGTGCCAGCAACACTCCTAGCAATGAGCAGTTCTTC. Its protein is CASNTPSNEQFF.

There are many counts of this clonotype. This chain connects TRBV2 to TRBJ1-6, with a weak D call TRBD1 (6 bases). The CDR3 extends over 15 amino acids. Trimming left V 2 bases short and J 7 bases short, with 12 bases between. Germline-derived CDR1 and CDR2 are SNHLY and FYNNEI. Here the CDR3 DNA reads TGTGCCAGCAGTGAAAGGACAGTGGGGAATTCACCCCTCCACTTT. Translation gives CASSERTVGNSPLHF.

The chain has TRBV12-3 or TRBV12-4 and TRBJ2-7; D not certain. Trimming cost V 3 bases and J 1 base, with 7 bases left between them. The CDR3 is 13 amino acids. The CDR3 nucleotides read TGTGCCAGCAGTTTTTCACGGTCCTACGAGCAGTACTTC. Protein: CASSFSRSYEQYF.

At least ten counts were recorded for this clonotype. The genes are TRBV6-5 and TRBJ2-4, with D perhaps TRBD1 or TRBD2 (6 bases each). V was cut by 0 bases and J by 0 bases, with 15 bases left in between. CDR3 length equals 18 residues. Germline V lookup: CDR1 MNHEY, CDR2 SVGAGI. Written as DNA, the CDR3 is TGTGCCAGCAGTTACTCGGGGGGCGCCCCATTAGCCAAAAACATTCAGTACTTC. Translating gives CASSYSGGAPLAKNIQYF.

In the case of this clonotype: A far more abundant clone sits one base away, making this likely a read error. The chain employs TRBV6-1 and TRBJ2-5; 14 positions agree with TRBD2. The end of the DNA is better explained by TRBJ2-1, so the J call may be wrong. The CDR3 is 16 amino acids. Germline CDR1 MNHNS, CDR2 SASEGT. CDR3 sequence: CASSRLTSGRATEQFF. The CDR3 DNA sequence: TGTGCCAGCAGTCGCTTGACTAGCGGGAGGGCCACTGAGCAGTTCTTC.

This clonotype showed up many times. The chain has TRBV15 and TRBJ1-3; D call uncertain. CDR3 length: 13 residues. Germline-derived CDR1 and CDR2 are LNHNV and YYDKDF (reference sequence). Trimming cost V 5 bases and J 2 bases, with 7 bases left between them. This chain's CDR3 is CATSPGTGNTIYF. The CDR3, as DNA: TGTGCCACCAGCCCGGGGACTGGAAACACCATATATTTT.

This clonotype was detected many times. The chain joins TRBV12-3 or TRBV12-4 to TRBJ2-7; the D is unclear. The CDR3 is 14 amino acids. The V end lost 3 bases, the J end lost 1 base, and 10 bases lay between the germline ends. The CDR3 spells CASSFPRRSYEQYF. CDR3 in DNA: TGTGCCAGCAGTTTCCCTCGGAGATCCTACGAGCAGTACTTC.

This clonotype was observed many times. The V call is TRBV4-2, the J call TRBJ2-7, with 11 positions matching TRBD2. J lost 2 bases, V lost 1 base, and 1 base had no gene match. Germline assignment: CDR1 LGHNA and CDR2 YNFKEQ. There are 15 residues in the CDR3. DNA for the CDR3: TGTGCCAGCAGCCAAGCGGGACTAGCGGCCTACGAGCAGTACTTC. Amino acid sequence: CASSQAGLAAYEQYF.

Comments on this clonotype: At one of its ends the junction is not consistent with the germline gene, which may arise from a read error. This chain joins TRBV20-1 and TRBJ2-2; 11 nucleotides line up with TRBD2. The CDR3 spans 15 residues. CDR1 and CDR2 (germline): DFQATT, SNEGSKA (reference sequence). The DNA of the CDR3 is TGCAGTGCCGCCGGGACTAGCGGAAACAACGGGGAGCTGTTTTTT. This translates into CSAAGTSGNNGELFF.

This clonotype has ten or more counts. The J gene is TRBJ1-5, the V gene TRBV7-8; D is ambiguous. The germline V gene encodes CDR1 SGHVS and CDR2 FQNEAQ. The germline V and J ends were trimmed by 5 bases and 4 bases, with 9 bases remaining between them. This CDR3 has 13 amino acids. CDR3 coding DNA: TGTGCCAGCAGCCCGCTGGGTAATCAGCCCCAGCATTTT. Translated: CASSPLGNQPQHF.

This clonotype was counted ten times or more. This chain connects TRBV20-1 to TRBJ2-1; 7 bases are a match to TRBD1. V was pared by 6 bases and J by 4 bases, with 12 bases of the junction left unmatched. The CDR3 is made up of 15 amino acids. The V gene's germline CDR1 is DFQATT and CDR2 SNEGSKA (reference sequence). The CDR3 region is CSAPDGTVGYNEQFF. CDR3 coding DNA: TGCAGTGCGCCGGATGGGACAGTAGGGTACAATGAGCAGTTCTTC.

This clonotype occurred many times. This chain connects TRBV13 to TRBJ2-1; 8 bases line up with TRBD2. The CDR3 length is 16 residues. CDR1 is PRHDT, CDR2 FYEKMQ, per germline (reference sequence). Trimming removed 7 bases from V and 5 bases from J; junction bases left unmatched: 13. The DNA for the CDR3 is TGTGCCAGCACCCTGTATGGGACTAGAACTAACAATGAGCAGTTCTTC. Its translation is CASTLYGTRTNNEQFF.

In this sample, this clonotype turned up many times. V usage is TRBV10-3 and J usage is TRBJ1-2, with 8 bases identical to TRBD1. V gave up 2 bases and J gave up 2 bases; unmatched junction bases: 1. CDR1 and CDR2 from the germline V gene are ENHRY and SYGVKD. This CDR3 contains 14 residues. CDR3 sequence reads: CAISERTGNYGYTF. CDR3 DNA: TGTGCCATCAGTGAGAGGACAGGGAACTATGGCTACACCTTC.

This clonotype was found many times. The V call is TRBV3-1, the J call TRBJ2-1, with a tentative D call TRBD2 (7 bases). CDR1 LGHDT and CDR2 YNNKEL come from the germline V gene (reference sequence). V dropped 7 bases and J dropped 10 bases, with 23 bases sitting between them. This CDR3 region has 15 residues. The CDR3 DNA sequence: TGTGCCAGCACCCGGGGAGGGATATCTACAGGGGAGCAGTTCTTC. Protein: CASTRGGISTGEQFF.